The T cell receptor beta chain described here comes from a study of shared clonotypes between healthy human individuals. Splitting of CD4+ cells produced CD45RA+ naive and CD45RA-negative memory subsets. As originally analysed: ImmunoSEQ junction-only sequences lacked quality scores, so their filtering differed. TCRdb's copy holds only in-frame clones and misses some; the assay was immunoSEQ multiplex PCR. That table is the source of V, J and clone size, and D and trimming were worked out from the DNA. The repertoire holds over a million clones, with roughly 97% as singletons. The CDR3 totals 15 residues. The germline CDR1 and CDR2 sequences are MDHEN and SYDVKM. V was pared by 6 bases and J by 6 bases, with 20 bases between. This clone was seen a few times.

The sequence was collected from a man aged 25-45 years in good health. Sample: naive CD4+ T cells sorted from blood. Sample subset: CD45RA+ positively selected. The chain employs TRBV28 and TRBJ1-2, with D possibly matching TRBD1 (5 bases). CDR3 DNA sequence: TGTGCCAGCAGAACGATCGACAGTGGTCGGAATGGCTACACCTTC. Translation: CASRTIDSGRNGYTF.